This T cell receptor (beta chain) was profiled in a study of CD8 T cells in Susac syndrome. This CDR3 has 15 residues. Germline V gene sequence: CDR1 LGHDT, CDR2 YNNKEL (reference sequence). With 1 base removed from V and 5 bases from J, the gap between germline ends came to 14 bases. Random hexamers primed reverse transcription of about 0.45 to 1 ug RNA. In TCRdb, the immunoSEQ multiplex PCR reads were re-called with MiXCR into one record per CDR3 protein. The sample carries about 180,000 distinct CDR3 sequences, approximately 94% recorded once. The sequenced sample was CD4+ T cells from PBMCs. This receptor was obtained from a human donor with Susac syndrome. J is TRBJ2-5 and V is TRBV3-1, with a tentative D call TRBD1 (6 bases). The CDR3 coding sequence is TGTGCCAGCAGCCAAGCCCAAAAGGGGGAGGAGACCCAGTACTTC. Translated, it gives CASSQAQKGEETQYF.